Listed here are 3 T cell receptor beta chains from one sample, sequenced in a study of blood T cells in healthy people across ages. A sample-barcoded 5' primer and a J-beta primer mix were used in a second PCR of roughly 6 to 11 cycles. One entry per CDR3 protein, called by TCRdb with MiXCR from the 5' RACE reads. The table shows roughly 2 million distinct CDR3 sequences, with about 49% occurring only once. The sample taken for sequencing was blood. These receptors came from a middle-aged woman in good health.

This clonotype was picked up a small number of times. The chain has TRBV20-1 and TRBJ1-2; possibly TRBD1 for D (5 bases). V lost 3 bases, J lost 4 bases, and 9 bases lay in between. The CDR3 has 12 residues. The germline CDR1 and CDR2 sequences are DFQATT and SNEGSKA (reference sequence). This CDR3 reads CSARRTIYGYTF. CDR3 bases: TGCAGTGCTAGGCGGACAATCTATGGCTACACCTTC.

The chain recombines TRBV6-2 or TRBV6-3 with TRBJ2-5; tentative D call: TRBD2 (5 bases). Per germline, CDR1 MNHEY and CDR2 SVGEGT. CDR3 length: 18 residues. V dropped 6 bases and J dropped 0 bases, with 23 bases sitting between them. CDR3 DNA: TGTGCCAGCAGGACGCGTAGTCAACCGGACTCACACCAAGAGACCCAGTACTTC. Translated, it gives CASRTRSQPDSHQETQYF.

The genes are TRBV6-6 and TRBJ2-1; tentative D call: TRBD2 (5 bases). Looked up from germline, CDR1 is MNHNY and CDR2 is SVGAGI (reference sequence). This CDR3 has 15 amino acids. Trimming shortened V by 4 bases and J by 1 base, and 11 bases separated the two germline ends. CDR3 in amino acids: CASSSASLSYNEQFF. In DNA, the CDR3 is TGTGCCAGCAGTTCTGCTAGCTTATCCTACAATGAGCAGTTCTTC.